The TCR beta chain under discussion was sequenced for a study of OX40 agonist ivuxolimab in advanced cancers. Study details: Every 2 weeks, patients received ivuxolimab intravenously, dosed at 0.01 to 10 mg/kg. In three patients, partial responses were observed, one with hepatocellular carcinoma and two with cutaneous melanoma.

The CDR3 runs 20 residues. Germline V CDR1 and CDR2: SGHDN, FVKESK. V was clipped by 3 bases and J by 3 bases; unmatched bases: 8. Generated by immunoSEQ multiplex PCR, the TCRdb table keeps only in-frame clones and is missing some. The sample holds 65,000 to 85,000 clones, approximately 88% seen once. The origin of this receptor is an adult with an advanced solid tumor such as melanoma, head and neck, liver or kidney cancer. Sequenced material: CD4+ or CD8+ T cells sorted from blood, taken in a trial of the OX40 agonist ivuxolimab. The J gene is TRBJ2-6, the V gene TRBV14; 16 bases map to TRBD2. The CDR3, as DNA: TGTGCCAGCAGCCACGCTGGGACTAGCGGGGGGGTAATTGGGGCCAACGTCCTGACTTTC. Amino acid sequence: CASSHAGTSGGVIGANVLTF.